The 28 T cell receptor beta chains below all came from one sample that was sequenced in a study of T cell responses to AZD1222 COVID-19 vaccine. Here immunoSEQ multiplex PCR was the method, and the copy in TCRdb shows in-frame clones only, minus some. Of around 80,000 clones listed, around nine tenths were seen once; the top ten hold approximately 10%. Sequenced here: peripheral blood, sampled on day 0 of AZD1222 vaccination. The receptors derive from an adult in good health.

This clone occurred once. V usage is TRBV28 and J usage is TRBJ1-2; the D gene is possibly TRBD1 (6 bases). Germline V CDR1 and CDR2: MDHEN, SYDVKM. The CDR3 is 13 residues long. With 6 bases removed from V and 2 bases from J, the gap between germline ends came to 10 bases. This CDR3 reads CASRTGQNYGYTF. CDR3 nucleotides: TGTGCCAGCAGAACCGGACAGAACTATGGCTACACCTTC.

The chain has TRBV16 and TRBJ2-1; maybe TRBD2 (7 bases). V shed 4 bases and J shed 0 bases, with 13 bases lying between them. Germline V gene data show CDR1 as KGHSY and CDR2 as FQNENV. The CDR3 sequence is 16 residues long. The CDR3 coding sequence is TGTGCCAGCAGCCCGGGGGGCTCGAACTCCTACAATGAGCAGTTCTTC. Protein product: CASSPGGSNSYNEQFF.

The rearrangement links TRBV18 to TRBJ1-2; possibly TRBD1 for D (6 bases). This CDR3 contains 14 residues. The germline CDR1 and CDR2 sequences are KGHSH and LQKENI. V was shortened by 5 bases and J by 5 bases, with 15 bases between the two germline ends. Here the CDR3 reads CASSSTDSTYGYTF. The CDR3 DNA is TGTGCCAGCTCATCGACGGACAGTACTTATGGCTACACCTTC.

The chain combines TRBV4-2 with TRBJ2-6, with 16 bases aligning to TRBD2. Losses at the gene ends were 6 bases for V and 4 bases for J; bases not matched to a gene: 12. In germline, CDR1 is LGHNA, CDR2 YNFKEQ. The CDR3 is 20 residues long. In nucleotides, the CDR3 is TGTGCCAGCAGTCTGAGTTGGGGACTAGCGGGGGGGACAGGGGCCAACGTCCTGACTTTC. It is translated as CASSLSWGLAGGTGANVLTF.

The genes are TRBV4-1 and TRBJ1-2, with D unresolved. Germline loops: CDR1 MGHRA, CDR2 YSYEKL. The CDR3 is made up of 17 amino acids. V was cut by 0 bases and J by 1 base, with 15 bases left in between. The CDR3 protein is CASSQDIGSPSNYGYTF. In DNA, the CDR3 is TGCGCCAGCAGCCAAGATATAGGGTCTCCGAGTAACTATGGCTACACCTTC.

This clone appeared once. This chain links TRBV18 with TRBJ1-3; tentative D call: TRBD1 (5 bases). Germline V gives CDR1 KGHSH, CDR2 LQKENI. The CDR3 length is 17 residues. V gave up 3 bases and J gave up 0 bases, with 15 bases separating them. Here the CDR3 reads CASSPFSAGDSGNTIYF. CDR3 sequence (DNA): TGTGCCAGCTCACCTTTTTCCGCGGGGGACTCTGGAAACACCATATATTTT. Looking up the rest from reference TRBV18 and TRBJ1-3 gives the full variable domain: NAGVMQNPRHLVRRRGQEARLRCSPMKGHSHVYWYRQLPEEGLKFMVYLQKENIIDESGMPKERFSAEFPKEGPSILRIQQVVRGDSAAYFCASSPFSAGDSGNTIYFGEGSWLTVV.

The chain couples TRBV18 to TRBJ2-7; D gene uncertain. Per germline, CDR1 KGHSH and CDR2 LQKENI. The CDR3 contains 14 residues. The germline V and J ends were trimmed by 0 bases and 3 bases, with 9 bases remaining between them. Written as DNA, the CDR3 is TGTGCCAGCTCACCACCTCAAGAAATCTACGAGCAGTACTTC. It codes for CASSPPQEIYEQYF. Supplemented by reference TRBV18 and TRBJ2-7, the full variable domain reads NAGVMQNPRHLVRRRGQEARLRCSPMKGHSHVYWYRQLPEEGLKFMVYLQKENIIDESGMPKERFSAEFPKEGPSILRIQQVVRGDSAAYFCASSPPQEIYEQYFGPGTRLTVT.

This clone has more than one count but fewer than ten. The J gene is TRBJ1-1, the V gene TRBV4-1; tentative D call: TRBD1 (6 bases). The V end lost 1 base, the J end lost 10 bases, and 16 bases lay between the germline ends. CDR3 length: 14 amino acids. Per germline, CDR1 MGHRA and CDR2 YSYEKL. The CDR3 loop is CASSQAQGLGLAFF. The CDR3 nucleotides are TGCGCCAGCAGCCAAGCACAGGGCTTGGGGTTAGCTTTCTTT.

This clone came up once. This chain joins TRBV5-1 and TRBJ1-1; possibly TRBD1 for D (6 bases). In germline, CDR1 is SGHRS, CDR2 YFSETQ. The CDR3 has 13 residues. V was pared by 4 bases and J by 4 bases, with 11 bases between. In DNA, the CDR3 is TGCGCCAGCAGCGCAGGGGTAGGCACTGAAGCTTTCTTT. Its protein is CASSAGVGTEAFF.

The chain joins TRBV20-1 to TRBJ2-3; possibly TRBD1 for D (5 bases). This CDR3 spans 13 amino acids. Germline V gene data show CDR1 as DFQATT and CDR2 as SNEGSKA (reference sequence). V shed 3 bases and J shed 2 bases, with 9 bases lying between them. The CDR3 spells CSASTGLTDTQYF. In nucleotides, the CDR3 is TGCAGTGCTAGTACAGGTCTCACAGATACGCAGTATTTT.

The rearrangement uses TRBV28 and TRBJ1-5; weak D call: TRBD1 (5 bases). Trimming cost V 7 bases and J 6 bases, with 16 bases left between them. The CDR3 covers 14 residues. Germline loops: CDR1 MDHEN, CDR2 SYDVKM. The CDR3 nucleotides read TGTGCCAGCATCTTCTCCTCCCAGGGTCAGCCCCAGCATTTT. Amino acid sequence: CASIFSSQGQPQHF. The whole variable domain, filled in from reference TRBV28 and TRBJ1-5, reads DVKVTQSSRYLVKRTGEKVFLECVQDMDHENMFWYRQDPGLGLRLIYFSYDVKMKEKGDIPEGYSVSREKKERFSLILESASTNQTSMYLCASIFSSQGQPQHFGDGTRLSIL.

This chain connects TRBV27 to TRBJ2-7; TRBD1 matches at 9 bases. The CDR3 length is 14 residues. Germline V gives CDR1 MNHEY, CDR2 SMNVEV (reference sequence). The ends lost 5 bases at V and 9 bases at J; junction bases unmatched: 11. CDR3 DNA: TGTGCCAGCAGTATGAGGGACAGGGACTTTGGGCAGTACTTC. The encoded protein is CASSMRDRDFGQYF.

The chain recombines TRBV30 with TRBJ1-5, with D maybe TRBD1 (5 bases). Germline V CDR1 and CDR2: GTSNPN, SVGIG (reference sequence). The CDR3 is 13 amino acids. Trimming removed 6 bases at V and 5 bases at J, with 14 bases between. This chain's CDR3 is CACKEGSYQPQHF. The CDR3 coding sequence is TGTGCCTGCAAAGAGGGGTCTTATCAGCCCCAGCATTTT. Full variable domain (missing parts from reference TRBV30 and TRBJ1-5): SQTIHQWPATLVQPVGSPLSLECTVEGTSNPNLYWYRQAAGRGLQLLFYSVGIGQISSEVPQNLSASRPQDRQFILSSKKLLLSDSGFYLCACKEGSYQPQHFGDGTRLSIL.

This clone was seen just once. The V and J genes are TRBV6-1 and TRBJ1-5; a possible D gene is TRBD1 (5 bases). This CDR3 contains 16 residues. CDR1 and CDR2 (germline): MNHNS, SASEGT. Trimming shortened V by 1 base and J by 8 bases, and 18 bases separated the two germline ends. As DNA, the CDR3 is TGTGCCAGCAGTGAAGTGGGGGGGGGTTTAATTGAGCCCCAGCATTTT. This sequence encodes CASSEVGGGLIEPQHF.

The chain employs TRBV5-1 and TRBJ2-7; TRBD1 might be the D (5 bases). Germline V gives CDR1 SGHRS, CDR2 YFSETQ. This CDR3 is 14 amino acids long. The V end was cut by 1 base, the J end by 1 base, with 9 bases between. CDR3 sequence: CASSLFRQSYEQYF. DNA for the CDR3: TGCGCCAGCAGCTTGTTCCGACAGTCCTACGAGCAGTACTTC.

The chain has TRBV3-1 (or the pseudogene TRBV3-2) and TRBJ1-1; no clear D. The germline V gene has CDR1 LGHDT and CDR2 YNNKEL (reference sequence). The CDR3 covers 12 residues. V gave up 3 bases and J gave up 4 bases, with 6 bases separating them. CDR3 amino acids: CASSQTGTEAFF. CDR3 sequence (DNA): TGTGCCAGCAGCCAGACGGGCACTGAAGCTTTCTTT.

The chain has TRBV30 and TRBJ2-3; 7 nucleotides align to TRBD2. The V gene's germline CDR1 is GTSNPN and CDR2 SVGIG (reference sequence). Losses at the gene ends were 0 bases for V and 6 bases for J; bases not matched to a gene: 9. The CDR3 is 15 amino acids. CDR3 loop: CAWSVTREPGDTQYF. CDR3 in DNA: TGTGCCTGGAGTGTTACGCGGGAGCCGGGGGATACGCAGTATTTT.

V usage is TRBV28 and J usage is TRBJ2-1; 10 bases align to TRBD2. From germline, CDR1 is MDHEN and CDR2 SYDVKM. This CDR3 is 14 amino acids long. The junction had 4 bases not matched to a gene; V was cut back by 7 bases and J by 4 bases. This CDR3 is CASILTSGYNEQFF. Written as DNA, the CDR3 is TGTGCCAGCATCCTGACTAGCGGGTACAATGAGCAGTTCTTC.

The chain has TRBV11-2 and TRBJ2-3; D ambiguous. CDR1 SGHAT and CDR2 FQNNGV come from the germline V gene. The CDR3 spans 14 residues. Trimming pared 5 bases from V and 2 bases from J, leaving 11 bases between. The CDR3 DNA reads as TGTGCCAGCAGCCCGGACGGATCCACAGATACGCAGTATTTT. Protein sequence: CASSPDGSTDTQYF.

J is TRBJ2-3 and V is TRBV30, with D perhaps TRBD2 (5 bases). CDR1 and CDR2 (germline): GTSNPN, SVGIG (reference sequence). The V and J ends lost 2 bases and 2 bases respectively, with 8 bases between them. The CDR3 consists of 13 residues. The CDR3 reads CAWSSGHTDTQYF. CDR3 sequence (DNA): TGTGCCTGGAGTAGCGGCCACACAGATACGCAGTATTTT.

The chain couples TRBV19 to TRBJ1-2; D is perhaps TRBD1 (5 bases). The CDR3 is 15 residues long. V dropped 4 bases and J dropped 4 bases, with 16 bases sitting between them. Germline loops: CDR1 LNHDA, CDR2 SQIVND (reference sequence). The CDR3 DNA follows: TGTGCCAGTAGTAGAGGGACTCTCCGTATCTATGGCTACACCTTC. Its translation is CASSRGTLRIYGYTF.

In this sample, this clone turned up once. The chain employs TRBV12-3 or TRBV12-4 and TRBJ2-2; D might be TRBD2 (6 bases). This CDR3 contains 13 residues. With 6 bases removed from V and 8 bases from J, the gap between germline ends came to 13 bases. CDR3 region: CASSRERKGELFF. Here the CDR3 DNA reads TGTGCCAGCAGCCGGGAGCGGAAGGGGGAGCTGTTTTTT.

In this sample, this clone turned up once. V gene TRBV28 combines with J gene TRBJ1-6; tentatively, D is TRBD1 (5 bases). The V and J ends lost 7 bases and 14 bases respectively, with 15 bases between them. Germline V gives CDR1 MDHEN, CDR2 SYDVKM. This CDR3 is 12 amino acids long. As DNA, the CDR3 is TGTGCCAGCAATGCGGGACCCTGGGCCCTCCACTTT. It yields the protein CASNAGPWALHF.

The chain uses TRBV5-5 and TRBJ2-7; possibly TRBD1 for D (6 bases). The CDR3 is 14 amino acids. Between the trimmed V and J ends, which lost 2 bases and 5 bases, there was a span of 14 bases. CDR1 and CDR2 from the germline V gene are SGHKS and YYEKEE (reference sequence). This CDR3 reads CASSFRPGAHEQYV. DNA of the CDR3: TGTGCCAGCAGCTTTCGGCCAGGGGCCCACGAGCAGTACGTC.

The CDR3 is CASSLGGNTIYF. The CDR3 DNA reads as TGTGCCAGCTCCCTGGGGGGAAACACCATATATTTT. The chain uses TRBV12-3 or TRBV12-4 and TRBJ1-3; D is undetermined. Trimming removed 8 bases from V and 4 bases from J, with 9 bases in between. The CDR3 is 12 residues long.

V gene TRBV2 combines with J gene TRBJ2-1; TRBD1 matches 8 bases. The CDR3 is 13 residues long. Trimming removed 10 bases from V and 9 bases from J; junction bases left unmatched: 11. CDR1 and CDR2 from the germline V gene are SNHLY and FYNNEI. CDR3 nucleotide sequence: TGTGCCATCCACCGGACAGGGAACAGTGAGCAGTTCTTC. Protein product: CAIHRTGNSEQFF.

In nucleotides, the CDR3 is TGTGCCAGCACCTTTCAGGTAGGGACTGAAGCTTTCTTT. This translates into CASTFQVGTEAFF. The J gene is TRBJ1-1, the V gene TRBV2; D remains ambiguous. The V gene lost 7 bases and the J gene lost 5 bases, with 14 bases spanning the gap. This CDR3 has 13 amino acids. Germline assignment: CDR1 SNHLY and CDR2 FYNNEI.

The chain carries TRBV12-3 or TRBV12-4 and TRBJ1-1; no clear D. Trimming shortened V by 6 bases and J by 6 bases, and 14 bases separated the two germline ends. The CDR3 has 13 amino acids. CDR3 sequence reads: CASSLAAFAEAFF. In nucleotides, the CDR3 is TGTGCCAGCAGCCTCGCGGCATTCGCTGAAGCTTTCTTT.